Sequencing of this TCR beta chain was carried out in a study of blood T cell repertoires in COVID-19. Study-wide background: The United States, Italy and Spain supplied acute and convalescent COVID-19 samples. The cDNA or gDNA used as material had been derived from T cells, B-cell-depleted T cells, or PBMCs.

In the source study's methods: Amplification of reference gene primers provided the estimated nucleated cell counts. Profiled with immunoSEQ multiplex PCR; TCRdb holds only in-frame clones, not every one. The V and J calls and the clone size are those of that table, but D and trimming were determined from the DNA. Of approximately 150,000 clones listed, 86% were seen once; the top ten hold 8.2%. Trimming cost V 4 bases and J 0 bases, with 16 bases left between them. Germline CDR1 is MDHEN and CDR2 is SYDVKM. The length of the CDR3 is 16 residues. The chain carries TRBV28 and TRBJ2-7, with TRBD1 as a possible D gene (6 bases). The sample was peripheral blood. This TCR was recovered from a woman aged 60-70 years with acute or convalescent COVID-19. The CDR3 protein is CASSSPGRGLSYEQYF. The CDR3 bases are TGTGCCAGCAGTTCCCCCGGCAGGGGCCTCTCCTACGAGCAGTACTTC.